Sequencing of this TCR beta chain was carried out in a study of neurological immune-mediated disorders. With 10-nucleotide random UMIs included, cDNA was synthesized by 5'RACE. TCRdb processed the 5' RACE reads anew with MiXCR; each CDR3 protein has one entry. Of under 80,000 distinct CDR3 sequences in the sample, 3.5% to 5% were seen once. The CDR3 runs to 15 residues. Germline lookup yields CDR1 SGHRS and CDR2 YFSETQ. J gave up 5 bases and V 4 bases, and 10 bases lay outside the gene matches. This clonotype occurred many times. The receptor was derived from a man aged 25 to 45 with multiple sclerosis. The rearrangement links TRBV5-1 to TRBJ2-7; TRBD1 aligns across 9 bases. What was sequenced was PBMCs. The CDR3: CASSERGTGYDEQYF. In nucleotides, the CDR3 is TGCGCCAGCAGCGAACGCGGGACAGGGTACGACGAGCAGTACTTC.